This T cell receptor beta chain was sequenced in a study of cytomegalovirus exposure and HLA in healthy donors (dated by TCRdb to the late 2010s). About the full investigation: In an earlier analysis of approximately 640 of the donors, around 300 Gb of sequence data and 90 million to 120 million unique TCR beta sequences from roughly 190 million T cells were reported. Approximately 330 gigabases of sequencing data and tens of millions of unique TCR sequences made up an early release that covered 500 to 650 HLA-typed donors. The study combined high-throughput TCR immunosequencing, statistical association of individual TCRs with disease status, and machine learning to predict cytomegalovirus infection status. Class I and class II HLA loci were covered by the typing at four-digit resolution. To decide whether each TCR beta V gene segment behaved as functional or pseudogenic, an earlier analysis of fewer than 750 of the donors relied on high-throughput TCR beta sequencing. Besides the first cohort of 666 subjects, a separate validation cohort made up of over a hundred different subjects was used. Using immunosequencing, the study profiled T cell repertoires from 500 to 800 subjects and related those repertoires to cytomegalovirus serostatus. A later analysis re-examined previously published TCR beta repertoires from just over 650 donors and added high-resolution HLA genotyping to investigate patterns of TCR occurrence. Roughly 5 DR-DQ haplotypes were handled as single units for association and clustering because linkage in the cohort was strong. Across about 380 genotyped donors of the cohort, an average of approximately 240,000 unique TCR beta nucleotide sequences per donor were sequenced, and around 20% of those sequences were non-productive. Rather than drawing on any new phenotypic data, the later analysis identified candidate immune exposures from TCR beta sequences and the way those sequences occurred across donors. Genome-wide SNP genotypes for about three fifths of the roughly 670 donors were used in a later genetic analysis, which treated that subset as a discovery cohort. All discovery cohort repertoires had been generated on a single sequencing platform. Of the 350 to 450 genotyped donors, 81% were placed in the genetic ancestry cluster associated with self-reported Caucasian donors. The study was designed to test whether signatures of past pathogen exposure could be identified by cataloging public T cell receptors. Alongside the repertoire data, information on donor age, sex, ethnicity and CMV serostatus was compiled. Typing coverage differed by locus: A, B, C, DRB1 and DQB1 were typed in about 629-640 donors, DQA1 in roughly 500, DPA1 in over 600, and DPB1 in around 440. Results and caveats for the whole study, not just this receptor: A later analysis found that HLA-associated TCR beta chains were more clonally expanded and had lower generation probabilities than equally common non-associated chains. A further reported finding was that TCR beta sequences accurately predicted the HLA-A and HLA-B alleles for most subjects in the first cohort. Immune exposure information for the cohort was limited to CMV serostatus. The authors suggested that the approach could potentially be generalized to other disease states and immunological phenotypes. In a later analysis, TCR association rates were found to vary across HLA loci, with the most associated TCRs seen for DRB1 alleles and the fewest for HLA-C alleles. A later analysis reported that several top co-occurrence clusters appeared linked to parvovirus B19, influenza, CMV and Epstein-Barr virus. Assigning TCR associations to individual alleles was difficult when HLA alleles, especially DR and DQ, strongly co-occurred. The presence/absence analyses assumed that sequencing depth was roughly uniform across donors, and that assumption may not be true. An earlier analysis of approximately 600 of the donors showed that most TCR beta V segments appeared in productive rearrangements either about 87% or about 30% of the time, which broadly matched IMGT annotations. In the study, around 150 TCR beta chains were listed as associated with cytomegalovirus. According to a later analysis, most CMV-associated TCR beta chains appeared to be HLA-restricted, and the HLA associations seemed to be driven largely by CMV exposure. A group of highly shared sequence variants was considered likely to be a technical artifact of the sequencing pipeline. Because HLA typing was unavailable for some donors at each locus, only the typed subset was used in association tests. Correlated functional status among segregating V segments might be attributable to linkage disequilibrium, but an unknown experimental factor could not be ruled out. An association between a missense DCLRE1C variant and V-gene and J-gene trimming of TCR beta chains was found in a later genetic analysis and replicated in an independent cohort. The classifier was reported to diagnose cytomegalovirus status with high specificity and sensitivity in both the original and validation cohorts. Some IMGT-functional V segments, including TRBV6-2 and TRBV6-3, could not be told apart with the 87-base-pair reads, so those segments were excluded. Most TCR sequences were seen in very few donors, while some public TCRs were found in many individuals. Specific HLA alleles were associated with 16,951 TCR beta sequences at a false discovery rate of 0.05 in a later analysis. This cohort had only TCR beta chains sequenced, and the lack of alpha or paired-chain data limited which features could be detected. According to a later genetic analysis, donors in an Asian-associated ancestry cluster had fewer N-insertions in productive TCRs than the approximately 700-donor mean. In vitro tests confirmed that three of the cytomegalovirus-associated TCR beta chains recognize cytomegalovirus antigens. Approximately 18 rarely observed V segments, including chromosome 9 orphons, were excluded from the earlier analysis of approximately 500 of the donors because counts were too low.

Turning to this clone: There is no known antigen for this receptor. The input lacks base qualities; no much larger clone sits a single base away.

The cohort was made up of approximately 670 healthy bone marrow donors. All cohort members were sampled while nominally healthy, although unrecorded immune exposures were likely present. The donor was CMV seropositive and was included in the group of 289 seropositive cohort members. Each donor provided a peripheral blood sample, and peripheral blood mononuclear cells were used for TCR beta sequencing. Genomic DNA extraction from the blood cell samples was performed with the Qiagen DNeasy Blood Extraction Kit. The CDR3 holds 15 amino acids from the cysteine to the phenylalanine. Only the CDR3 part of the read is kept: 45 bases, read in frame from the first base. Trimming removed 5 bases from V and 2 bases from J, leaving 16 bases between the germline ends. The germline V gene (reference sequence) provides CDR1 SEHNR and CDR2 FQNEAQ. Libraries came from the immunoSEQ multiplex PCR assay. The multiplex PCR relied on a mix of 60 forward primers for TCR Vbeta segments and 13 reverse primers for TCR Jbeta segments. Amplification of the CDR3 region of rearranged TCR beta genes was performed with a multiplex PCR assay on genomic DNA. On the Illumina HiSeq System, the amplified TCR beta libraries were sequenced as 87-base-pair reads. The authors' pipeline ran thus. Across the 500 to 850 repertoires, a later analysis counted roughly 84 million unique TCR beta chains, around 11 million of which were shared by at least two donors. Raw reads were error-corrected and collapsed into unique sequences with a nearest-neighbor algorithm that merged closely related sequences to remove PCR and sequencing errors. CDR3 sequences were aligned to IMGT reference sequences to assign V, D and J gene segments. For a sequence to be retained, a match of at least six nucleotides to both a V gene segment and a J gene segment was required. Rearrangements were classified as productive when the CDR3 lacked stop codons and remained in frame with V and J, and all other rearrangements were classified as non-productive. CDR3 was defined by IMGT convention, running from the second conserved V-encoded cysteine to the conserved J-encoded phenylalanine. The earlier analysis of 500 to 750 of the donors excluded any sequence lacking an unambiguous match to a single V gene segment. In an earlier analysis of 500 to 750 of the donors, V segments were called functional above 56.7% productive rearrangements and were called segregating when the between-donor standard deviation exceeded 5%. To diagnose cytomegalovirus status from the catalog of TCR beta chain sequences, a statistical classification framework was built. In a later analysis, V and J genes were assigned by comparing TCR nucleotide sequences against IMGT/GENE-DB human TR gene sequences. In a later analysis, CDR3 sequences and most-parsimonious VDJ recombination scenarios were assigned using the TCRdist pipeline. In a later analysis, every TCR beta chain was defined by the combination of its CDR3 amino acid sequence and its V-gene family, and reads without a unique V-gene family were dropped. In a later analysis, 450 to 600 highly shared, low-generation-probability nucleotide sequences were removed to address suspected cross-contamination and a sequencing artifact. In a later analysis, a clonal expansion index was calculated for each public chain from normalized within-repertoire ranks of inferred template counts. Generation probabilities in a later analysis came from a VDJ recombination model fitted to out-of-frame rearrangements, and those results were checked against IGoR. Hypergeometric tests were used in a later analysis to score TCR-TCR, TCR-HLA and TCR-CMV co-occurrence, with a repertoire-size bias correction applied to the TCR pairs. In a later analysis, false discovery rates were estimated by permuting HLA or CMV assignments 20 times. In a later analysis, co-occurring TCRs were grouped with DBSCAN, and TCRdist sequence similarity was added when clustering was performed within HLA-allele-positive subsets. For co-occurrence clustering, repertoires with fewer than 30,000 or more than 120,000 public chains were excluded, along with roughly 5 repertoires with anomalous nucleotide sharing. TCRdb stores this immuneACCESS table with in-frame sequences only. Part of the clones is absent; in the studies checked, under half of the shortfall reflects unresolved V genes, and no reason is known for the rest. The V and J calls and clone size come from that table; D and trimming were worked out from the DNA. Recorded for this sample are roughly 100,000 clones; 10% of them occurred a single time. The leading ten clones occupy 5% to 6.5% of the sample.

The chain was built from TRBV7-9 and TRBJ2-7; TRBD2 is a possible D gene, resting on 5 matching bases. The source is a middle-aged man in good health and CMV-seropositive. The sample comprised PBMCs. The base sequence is TGTGCCAGCAGCACTCAACGGCAAGCGGCCTACGAGCAGTACTTC. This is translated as CASSTQRQAAYEQYF.